Listed below are T cell receptor beta chains from one sample, sequenced in a study of control samples from healthy donors and cancer patients. Assay: immunoSEQ multiplex PCR; the TCRdb copy retains only in-frame clones and omits some. The sample shows 100,000 or so clones, about four fifths of them seen only once. Sequenced sample: blood. These receptors were collected from a woman in her 50s in good health. CDR3s include the opening cysteine and the closing phenylalanine or tryptophan. The D gene is left open where the match is weak. Where a row states a size, it is once, few, many or the class of an expanded clone; other rows omit it.

abundance | j_gene | d_gene | v_gene | CDR3aa | CDR3nt
. | TRBJ2-7 | . | TRBV15 | CATSRDRGSSYEQYF | TGTGCCACCAGCAGAGATAGGGGGAGTTCCTACGAGCAGTACTTC
. | TRBJ2-1 | . | TRBV1 | CTSSRGAGGPSYNEQFF | TGCACCAGCAGCCGCGGAGCGGGAGGGCCCTCTTACAATGAGCAGTTCTTC
few | TRBJ1-6 | . | TRBV25-1 | CASTQGGTNSPLHF | TGTGCCAGTACACAGGGAGGGACAAATTCACCCCTCCACTTT
. | TRBJ1-2 | TRBD1 | TRBV4-1 | CASSLGQGIIYGYTF | TGCGCCAGCAGCCTGGGACAGGGTATAATCTATGGCTACACCTTC
once | TRBJ2-1 | . | TRBV19 | CASSISGGSSYNEQFF | TGTGCCAGTAGTATAAGTGGGGGAAGCTCCTACAATGAGCAGTTCTTC
. | TRBJ1-2 | . | TRBV28 | CASITQENYGYTF | TGTGCCAGCATTACCCAGGAAAACTATGGCTACACCTTC
. | TRBJ1-2 | TRBD1 | TRBV29-1 | CSVDGQDIGGYTF | TGCAGCGTTGACGGACAGGATATAGGTGGCTACACCTTC
. | TRBJ2-1 | . | TRBV4-1 | CASSQDYYNEQFF | TGCGCCAGCAGCCAAGATTACTACAATGAGCAGTTCTTC
. | TRBJ2-5 | TRBD2 | TRBV7-8 | CASSFPGGRETQYF | TGTGCCAGCAGCTTCCCGGGGGGGCGAGAGACCCAGTACTTC
medium-sized | TRBJ1-2 | TRBD1 | TRBV5-5 | CASSALLSDRLLPYGYTF | TGTGCCAGCAGCGCACTTCTTTCGGACAGGTTACTTCCCTATGGCTACACCTTC
few | TRBJ1-2 | TRBD1 | TRBV4-3 | CASSLRQGYGYTF | TGCGCCAGCAGCCTTCGACAGGGCTATGGCTACACCTTC
. | TRBJ2-7 | . | TRBV7-2 | CASSLGVEEQYF | TGTGCCAGCAGCTTAGGGGTGGAGGAGCAGTACTTC
few | TRBJ2-5 | . | TRBV9 | CASSVGPLGETQYF | TGTGCCAGCAGCGTGGGACCCCTGGGAGAGACCCAGTACTTC
. | TRBJ1-3 | . | TRBV7-8 | CASSPRSSGNTIYF | TGTGCCAGCAGCCCCAGGAGCTCTGGAAACACCATATATTTT
. | TRBJ2-7 | TRBD2 | TRBV7-9 | CASSRDYYEQYF | TGTGCCAGCAGCCGGGACTACTACGAGCAGTACTTC
once | TRBJ2-1 | . | TRBV7-2 | CASSLVLVGNEQFF | TGTGCCAGCAGCTTGGTTCTAGTTGGCAATGAGCAGTTCTTC
. | TRBJ2-1 | . | TRBV11-2 | CASSLDAGVREQFF | TGTGCCAGCAGCTTAGATGCCGGGGTCCGTGAGCAGTTCTTC
. | TRBJ2-3 | TRBD2 | TRBV7-2 | CASSPVAGAWDTQYF | TGTGCCAGCAGCCCGGTAGCGGGGGCATGGGATACGCAGTATTTT
few | TRBJ2-3 | TRBD2 | TRBV4-1 | CASSGGLAGGPVDTQYF | TGCGCCAGCAGTGGGGGACTAGCGGGAGGGCCGGTAGATACGCAGTATTTT
. | TRBJ1-5 | TRBD1 | TRBV30 | CAWGPWDREDQPQHF | TGTGCCTGGGGCCCCTGGGACAGGGAGGATCAGCCCCAGCATTTT
. | TRBJ2-1 | . | TRBV21-1 | CANAFCRLVISSGTDYNEQFF | TGTGCCAACGCTTTTTGCCGGTTGGTCATCAGCTCCGGGACAGATTACAATGAGCAGTTCTTC
. | TRBJ2-1 | . | TRBV19 | CASSIFHSNEQFF | TGTGCCAGTAGTATCTTCCACTCCAATGAGCAGTTCTTC
. | TRBJ2-1 | TRBD2 | TRBV7-2 | CASSRLAGAYNEQFF | TGTGCCAGCAGCCGTCTAGCGGGGGCCTACAATGAGCAGTTCTTC
. | TRBJ1-6 | . | TRBV12-3/TRBV12-4 | CASSLAVGSPLHF | TGTGCCAGCAGTTTAGCGGTGGGATCACCCCTCCACTTT